These T cell receptor beta chains were read from a single sample in a study of OX40 agonist ivuxolimab in advanced cancers. Assay used: immunoSEQ multiplex PCR; TCRdb lists only in-frame clones, some missing. The data hold 40,000 to 50,000 clones, with approximately 90% observed a single time. Source: CD4+ or CD8+ T cells sorted from blood, taken in a trial of the OX40 agonist ivuxolimab. The receptors stem from an adult with an advanced solid tumor such as melanoma, head and neck, liver or kidney cancer. Each CDR3 is given without its conserved first and last residue. Each record gives: J gene, V gene, CDR3 protein.

TRBJ2-7 TRBV19 ASSGIRDVPYEQY
TRBJ1-5 TRBV5-1 ASSEAPGDQPQH
TRBJ1-3 TRBV29-1 SVEGGQKEGRCSGNTIY
TRBJ1-6 TRBV10-3 AISESGTPLH
TRBJ2-7 TRBV6-4 ASSEQGGSSYEQY
TRBJ1-5 TRBV5-8 ASGLGLTGQPQH
TRBJ2-3 TRBV29-1 SVEGLAGGSTDTQY
TRBJ2-1 TRBV5-1 ASSLRGVLDNEQF
TRBJ2-4 TRBV5-5 ASSIRTGYLKNIQY
TRBJ2-7 TRBV7-9 ASSLSGRKGKQY
TRBJ2-3 TRBV18 ASSPPGAADTQY
TRBJ2-1 TRBV4-1 ASSQDPSTSGTYNEQF
TRBJ2-5 TRBV5-1 ASSLGTRGSETQY
TRBJ1-6 TRBV6-5 ASSYYLGQYNSPLH
TRBJ2-7 TRBV15 ATSEYGREQY
TRBJ2-7 TRBV29-1 SVAFRGLSEQY
TRBJ2-5 TRBV5-6 ASSLTGTKETQY
TRBJ2-7 TRBV30 AWSVTGGDEQY
TRBJ1-2 TRBV11-2 ASSLDGPGGGFGYT
TRBJ2-5 TRBV19 ASRPLAGETQY
TRBJ1-3 TRBV6-1 ASSDRGRGNTIY
TRBJ2-4 TRBV11-1 ASSSQGMEDIQY
TRBJ2-5 TRBV5-6 ASSLDGQETQY
TRBJ2-1 TRBV11-3 ASSPRDFSSYNEQF
TRBJ2-7 TRBV5-1 ASSLEGTGGADEQY
TRBJ1-1 TRBV10-3 AISERAGDTEAF
TRBJ2-7 TRBV5-7 ASSQDLGTGAGEQY
TRBJ1-1 TRBV7-9 ASRFGGANTEAF
TRBJ1-5 TRBV30 AWNSQGQGNQPQH
TRBJ2-3 TRBV4-2 ASSQSSGGGTDTQY
TRBJ1-4 TRBV7-9 ASSSYGTGINEKLF
TRBJ1-1 TRBV6-5 ASSSRGDTEAF
TRBJ1-1 TRBV15 ATSRDSYTEAF
TRBJ1-5 TRBV13 ASSPTGAHQPQH
TRBJ1-2 TRBV29-1 SVEAGQGAMGIYGYT
TRBJ2-5 TRBV19 ASSDFGETQY
TRBJ2-3 TRBV19 ASSIKARDPTDTQY
TRBJ1-2 TRBV4-1 ASSQASGEANYGYT
TRBJ2-7 TRBV14 ASSQDRYSSYEQY
TRBJ2-5 TRBV11-2 ASAGQGGVTQY
TRBJ1-1 TRBV6-1 ASKVGGQFTEAF